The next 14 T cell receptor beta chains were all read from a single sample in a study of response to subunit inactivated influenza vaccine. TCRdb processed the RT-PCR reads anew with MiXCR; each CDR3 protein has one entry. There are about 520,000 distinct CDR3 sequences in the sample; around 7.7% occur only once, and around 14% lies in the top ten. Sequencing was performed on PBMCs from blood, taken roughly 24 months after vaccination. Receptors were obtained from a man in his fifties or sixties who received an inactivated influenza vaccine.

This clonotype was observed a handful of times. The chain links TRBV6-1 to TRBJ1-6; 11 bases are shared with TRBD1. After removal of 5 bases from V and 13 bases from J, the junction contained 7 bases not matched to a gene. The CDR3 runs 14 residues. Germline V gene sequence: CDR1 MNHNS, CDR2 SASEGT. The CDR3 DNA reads TGTGCCAGCAGTACGGGACAGGGGGTCCCCCCCCTCCACTTT. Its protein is CASSTGQGVPPLHF.

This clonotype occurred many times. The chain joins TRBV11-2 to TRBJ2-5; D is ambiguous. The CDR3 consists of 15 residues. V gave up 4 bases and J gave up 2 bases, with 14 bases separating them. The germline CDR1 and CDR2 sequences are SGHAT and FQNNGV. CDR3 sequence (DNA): TGTGCCAGCAGCTCGATCTATAACAAACAAGAGACCCAGTACTTC. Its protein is CASSSIYNKQETQYF.

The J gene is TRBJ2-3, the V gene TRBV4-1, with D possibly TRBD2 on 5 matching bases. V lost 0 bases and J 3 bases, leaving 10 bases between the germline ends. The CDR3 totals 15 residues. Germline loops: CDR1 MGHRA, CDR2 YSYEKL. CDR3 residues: CASSQDGRRTDTQYF. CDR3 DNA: TGCGCCAGCAGCCAAGATGGGAGACGGACAGATACGCAGTATTTT.

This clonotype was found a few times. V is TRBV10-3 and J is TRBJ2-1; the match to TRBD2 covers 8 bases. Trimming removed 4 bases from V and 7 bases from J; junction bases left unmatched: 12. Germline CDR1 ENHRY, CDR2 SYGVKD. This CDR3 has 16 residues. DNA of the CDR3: TGTGCCATCAGTGTTCGGAGCGGGGGCCAATTAAATGAGCAGTTCTTC. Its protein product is CAISVRSGGQLNEQFF.

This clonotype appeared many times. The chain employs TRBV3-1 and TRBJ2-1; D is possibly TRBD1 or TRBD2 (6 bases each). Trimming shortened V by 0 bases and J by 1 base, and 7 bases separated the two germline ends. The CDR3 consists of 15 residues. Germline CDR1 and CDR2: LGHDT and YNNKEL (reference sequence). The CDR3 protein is CASSQEGGSYNEQFF. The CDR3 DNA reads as TGTGCCAGCAGCCAAGAAGGGGGGTCCTACAATGAGCAGTTCTTC.

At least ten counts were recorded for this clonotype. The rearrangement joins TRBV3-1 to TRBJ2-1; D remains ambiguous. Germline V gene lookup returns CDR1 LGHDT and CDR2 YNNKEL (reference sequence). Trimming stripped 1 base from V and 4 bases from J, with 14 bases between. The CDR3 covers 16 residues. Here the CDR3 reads CASSQVWLTTYNEQFF. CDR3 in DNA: TGTGCCAGCAGCCAAGTCTGGCTCACTACTTACAATGAGCAGTTCTTC.

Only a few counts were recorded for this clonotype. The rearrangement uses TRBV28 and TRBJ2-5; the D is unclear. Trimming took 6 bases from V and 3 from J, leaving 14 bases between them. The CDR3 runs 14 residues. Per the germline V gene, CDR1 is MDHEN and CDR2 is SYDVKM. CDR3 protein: CASSPGPAKETQYF. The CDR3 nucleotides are TGTGCCAGCAGCCCGGGTCCGGCAAAAGAGACCCAGTACTTC.

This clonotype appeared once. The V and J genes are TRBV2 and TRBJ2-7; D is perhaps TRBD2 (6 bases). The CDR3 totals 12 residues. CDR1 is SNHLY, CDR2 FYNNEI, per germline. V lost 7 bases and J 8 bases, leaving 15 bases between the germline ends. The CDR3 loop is CASNGVAVQQYF. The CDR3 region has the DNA TGTGCCAGCAATGGGGTAGCGGTTCAGCAGTACTTC.

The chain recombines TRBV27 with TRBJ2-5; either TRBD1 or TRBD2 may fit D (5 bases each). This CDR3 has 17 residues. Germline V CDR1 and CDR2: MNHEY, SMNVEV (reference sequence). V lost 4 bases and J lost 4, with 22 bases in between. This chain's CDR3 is CASSSYYRTAGGETQYF. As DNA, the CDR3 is TGTGCCAGCAGTTCCTATTACAGGACGGCAGGAGGAGAGACCCAGTACTTC.

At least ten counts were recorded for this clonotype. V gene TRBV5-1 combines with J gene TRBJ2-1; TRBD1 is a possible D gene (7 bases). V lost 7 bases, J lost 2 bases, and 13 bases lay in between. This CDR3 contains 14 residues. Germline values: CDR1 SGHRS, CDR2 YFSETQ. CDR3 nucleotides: TGCGCCAGCTTCCCAGGGGGGACCTACAATGAGCAGTTCTTC. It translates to CASFPGGTYNEQFF.

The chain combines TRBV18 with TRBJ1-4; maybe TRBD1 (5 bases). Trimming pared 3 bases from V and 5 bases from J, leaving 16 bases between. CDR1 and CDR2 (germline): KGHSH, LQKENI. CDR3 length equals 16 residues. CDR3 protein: CASSPIMGGANEKLFF. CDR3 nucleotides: TGTGCCAGCTCACCGATTATGGGAGGGGCGAATGAAAAACTGTTTTTT.

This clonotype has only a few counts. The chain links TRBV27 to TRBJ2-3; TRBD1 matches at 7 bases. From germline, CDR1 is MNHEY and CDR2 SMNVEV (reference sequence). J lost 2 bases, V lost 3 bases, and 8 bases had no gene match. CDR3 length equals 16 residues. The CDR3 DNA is TGTGCCAGCAGTTTGTTTGGGACAGATTTCACAGATACGCAGTATTTT. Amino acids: CASSLFGTDFTDTQYF.

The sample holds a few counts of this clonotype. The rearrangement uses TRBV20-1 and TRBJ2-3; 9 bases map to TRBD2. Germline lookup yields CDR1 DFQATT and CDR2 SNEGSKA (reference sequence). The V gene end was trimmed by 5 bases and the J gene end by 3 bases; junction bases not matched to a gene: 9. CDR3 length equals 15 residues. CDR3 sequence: CSASRVAGVTDTQYF. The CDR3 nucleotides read TGCAGTGCTTCAAGGGTAGCGGGGGTTACAGATACGCAGTATTTT.

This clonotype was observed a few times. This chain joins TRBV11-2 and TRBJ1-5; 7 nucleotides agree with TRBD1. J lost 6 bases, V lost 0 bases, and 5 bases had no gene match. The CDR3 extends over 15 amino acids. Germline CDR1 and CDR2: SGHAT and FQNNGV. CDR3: CASSLEAGGGQPQHF. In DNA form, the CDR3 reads TGTGCCAGCAGCTTAGAGGCAGGGGGAGGTCAGCCCCAGCATTTT. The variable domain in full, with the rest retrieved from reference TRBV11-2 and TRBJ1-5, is EAGVAQSPRYKIIEKRQSVAFWCNPISGHATLYWYQQILGQGPKLLIQFQNNGVVDDSQLPKDRFSAERLKGVDSTLKIQPAKLEDSAVYLCASSLEAGGGQPQHFGDGTRLSIL.